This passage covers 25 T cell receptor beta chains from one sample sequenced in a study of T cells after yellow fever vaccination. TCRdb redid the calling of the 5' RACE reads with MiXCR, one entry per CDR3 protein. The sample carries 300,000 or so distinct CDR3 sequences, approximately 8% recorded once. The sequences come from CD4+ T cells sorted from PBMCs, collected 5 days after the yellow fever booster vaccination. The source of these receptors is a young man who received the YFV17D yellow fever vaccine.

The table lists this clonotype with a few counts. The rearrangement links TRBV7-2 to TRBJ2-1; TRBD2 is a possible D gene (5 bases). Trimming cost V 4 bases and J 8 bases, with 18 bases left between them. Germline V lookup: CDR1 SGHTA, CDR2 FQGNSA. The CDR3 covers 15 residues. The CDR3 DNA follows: TGTGCCAGCAGCTCCGAAAGGAGGTTGAAGGATGAGCAGTTCTTC. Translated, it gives CASSSERRLKDEQFF. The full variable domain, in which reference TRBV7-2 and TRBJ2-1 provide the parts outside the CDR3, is GAGVSQSPSNKVTEKGKDVELRCDPISGHTALYWYRQSLGQGLEFLIYFQGNSAPDKSGLPSDRFSAERTGGSVSTLTIQRTQQEDSAVYLCASSSERRLKDEQFFGPGTRLTVL.

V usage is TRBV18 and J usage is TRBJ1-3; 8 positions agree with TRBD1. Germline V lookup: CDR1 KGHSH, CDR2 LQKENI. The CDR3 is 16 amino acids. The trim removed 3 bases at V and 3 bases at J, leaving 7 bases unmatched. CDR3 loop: CASSPIQGDVGNTIYF. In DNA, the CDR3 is TGTGCCAGCTCACCTATACAGGGGGACGTTGGAAACACCATATATTTT. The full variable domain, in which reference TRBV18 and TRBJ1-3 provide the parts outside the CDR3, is NAGVMQNPRHLVRRRGQEARLRCSPMKGHSHVYWYRQLPEEGLKFMVYLQKENIIDESGMPKERFSAEFPKEGPSILRIQQVVRGDSAAYFCASSPIQGDVGNTIYFGEGSWLTVV.

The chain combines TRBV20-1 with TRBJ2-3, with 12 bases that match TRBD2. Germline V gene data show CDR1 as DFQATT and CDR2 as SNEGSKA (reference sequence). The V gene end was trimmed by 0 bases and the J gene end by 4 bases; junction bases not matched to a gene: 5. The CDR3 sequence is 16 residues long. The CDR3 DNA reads TGCAGTGCTAGAGATCGACTAGCGGGGGCATCAGATACGCAGTATTTT. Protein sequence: CSARDRLAGASDTQYF.

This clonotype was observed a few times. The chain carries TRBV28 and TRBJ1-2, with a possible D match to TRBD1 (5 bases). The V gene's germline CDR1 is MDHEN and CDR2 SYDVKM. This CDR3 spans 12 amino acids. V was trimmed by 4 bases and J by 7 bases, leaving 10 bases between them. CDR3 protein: CASSSSGGGYTF. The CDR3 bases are TGTGCCAGCAGTTCCTCGGGGGGTGGCTACACCTTC.

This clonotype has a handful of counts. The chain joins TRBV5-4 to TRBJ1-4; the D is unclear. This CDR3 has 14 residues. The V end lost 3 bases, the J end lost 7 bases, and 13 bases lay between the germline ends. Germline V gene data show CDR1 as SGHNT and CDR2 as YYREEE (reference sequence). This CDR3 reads CASSSDPFGEKLFF. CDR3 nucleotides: TGTGCCAGCAGCTCAGACCCGTTCGGTGAAAAACTGTTTTTT.

The CDR3 DNA reads as TGTGCCAGCAGTTTAGCAGCGAAGGGGATTCAGTACTTC. Translation gives CASSLAAKGIQYF. The chain is built from TRBV12-3 or TRBV12-4 and TRBJ2-4; weak D call: TRBD1 (5 bases). The germline V and J ends were trimmed by 0 bases and 10 bases, with 10 bases remaining between them. The CDR3 has 13 amino acids.

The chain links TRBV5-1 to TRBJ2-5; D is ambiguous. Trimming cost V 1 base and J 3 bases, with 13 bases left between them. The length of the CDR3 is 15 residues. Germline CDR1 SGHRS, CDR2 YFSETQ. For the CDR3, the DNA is TGCGCCAGCAGCTTGATTCCTACATTCGAAGAGACCCAGTACTTC. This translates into CASSLIPTFEETQYF.

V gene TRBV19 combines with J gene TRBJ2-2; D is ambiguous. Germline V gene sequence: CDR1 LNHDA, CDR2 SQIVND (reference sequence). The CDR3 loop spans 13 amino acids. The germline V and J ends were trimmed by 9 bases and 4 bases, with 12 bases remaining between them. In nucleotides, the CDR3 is TGTGCCAGCGAAATGGTGGTCACCGGGGAGCTGTTTTTT. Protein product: CASEMVVTGELFF. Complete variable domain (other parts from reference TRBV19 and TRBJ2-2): DGGITQSPKYLFRKEGQNVTLSCEQNLNHDAMYWYRQDPGQGLRLIYYSQIVNDFQKGDIAEGYSVSREKKESFPLTVTSAQKNPTAFYLCASEMVVTGELFFGEGSRLTVL.

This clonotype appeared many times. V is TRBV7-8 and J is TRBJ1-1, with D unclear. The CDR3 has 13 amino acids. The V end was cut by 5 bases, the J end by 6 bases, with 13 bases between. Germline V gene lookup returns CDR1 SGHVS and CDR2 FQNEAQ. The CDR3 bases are TGTGCCAGCAGCCCCGCCTTGCGGTCTGAAGCTTTCTTT. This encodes CASSPALRSEAFF.

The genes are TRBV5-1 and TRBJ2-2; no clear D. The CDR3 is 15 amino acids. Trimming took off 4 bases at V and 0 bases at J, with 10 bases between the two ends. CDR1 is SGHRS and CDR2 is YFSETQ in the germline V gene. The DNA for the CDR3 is TGCGCCAGCAGCCCGCTCGGAACGAACACCGGGGAGCTGTTTTTT. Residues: CASSPLGTNTGELFF. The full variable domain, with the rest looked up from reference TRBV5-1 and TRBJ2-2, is KAGVTQTPRYLIKTRGQQVTLSCSPISGHRSVSWYQQTPGQGLQFLFEYFSETQRNKGNFPGRFSGRQFSNSRSEMNVSTLELGDSALYLCASSPLGTNTGELFFGEGSRLTVL.

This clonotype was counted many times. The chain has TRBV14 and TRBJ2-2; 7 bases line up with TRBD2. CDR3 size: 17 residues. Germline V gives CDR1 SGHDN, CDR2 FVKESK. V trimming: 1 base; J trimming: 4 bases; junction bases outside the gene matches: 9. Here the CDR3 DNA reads TGTGCCAGCAGCCAAGGCCCGCGGGGGAGGCTCACCGGGGAGCTGTTTTTT. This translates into CASSQGPRGRLTGELFF.

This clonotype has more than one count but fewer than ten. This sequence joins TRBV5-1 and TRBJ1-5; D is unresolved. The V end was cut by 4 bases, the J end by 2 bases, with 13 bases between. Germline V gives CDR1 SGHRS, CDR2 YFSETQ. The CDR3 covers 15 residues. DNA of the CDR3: TGCGCCAGCAGCGAAGGAGACTCACGCAATCAGCCCCAGCATTTT. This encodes CASSEGDSRNQPQHF.

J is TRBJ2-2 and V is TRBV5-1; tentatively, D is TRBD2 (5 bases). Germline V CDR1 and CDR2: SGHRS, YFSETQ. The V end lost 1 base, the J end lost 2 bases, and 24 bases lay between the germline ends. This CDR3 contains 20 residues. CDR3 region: CASSLRLFIPGRTNTGELFF. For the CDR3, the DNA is TGCGCCAGCAGCTTGAGGCTTTTTATTCCGGGCAGGACTAACACCGGGGAGCTGTTTTTT. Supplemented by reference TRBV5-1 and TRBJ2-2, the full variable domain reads KAGVTQTPRYLIKTRGQQVTLSCSPISGHRSVSWYQQTPGQGLQFLFEYFSETQRNKGNFPGRFSGRQFSNSRSEMNVSTLELGDSALYLCASSLRLFIPGRTNTGELFFGEGSRLTVL.

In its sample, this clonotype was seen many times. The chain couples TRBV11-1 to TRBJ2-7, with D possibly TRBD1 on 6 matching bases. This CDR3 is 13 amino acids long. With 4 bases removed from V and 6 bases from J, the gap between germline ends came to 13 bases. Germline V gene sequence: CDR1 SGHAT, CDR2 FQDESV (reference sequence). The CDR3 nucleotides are TGTGCCAGCAGCTGGTCAGGGGCCTCCGAGCAGTACTTC. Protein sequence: CASSWSGASEQYF.

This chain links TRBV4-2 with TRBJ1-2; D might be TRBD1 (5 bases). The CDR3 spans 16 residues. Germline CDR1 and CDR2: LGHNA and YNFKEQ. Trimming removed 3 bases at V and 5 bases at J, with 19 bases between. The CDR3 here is CASSQAPTGTAYGYTF. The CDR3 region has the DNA TGTGCCAGCAGCCAGGCGCCCACCGGGACGGCGTATGGCTACACCTTC.

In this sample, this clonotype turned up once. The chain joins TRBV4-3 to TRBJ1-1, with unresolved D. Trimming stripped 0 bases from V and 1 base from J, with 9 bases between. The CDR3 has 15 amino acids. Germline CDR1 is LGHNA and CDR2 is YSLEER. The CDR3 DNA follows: TGCGCCAGCAGCCAAGACATCGGAGCGAACACTGAAGCTTTCTTT. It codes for CASSQDIGANTEAFF.

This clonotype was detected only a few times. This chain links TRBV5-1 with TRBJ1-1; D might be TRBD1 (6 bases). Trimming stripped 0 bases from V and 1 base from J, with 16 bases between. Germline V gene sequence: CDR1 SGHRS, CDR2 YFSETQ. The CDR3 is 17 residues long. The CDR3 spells CASSLAGPGHGNTEAFF. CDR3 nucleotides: TGCGCCAGCAGCTTGGCCGGCCCGGGACACGGGAACACTGAAGCTTTCTTT.

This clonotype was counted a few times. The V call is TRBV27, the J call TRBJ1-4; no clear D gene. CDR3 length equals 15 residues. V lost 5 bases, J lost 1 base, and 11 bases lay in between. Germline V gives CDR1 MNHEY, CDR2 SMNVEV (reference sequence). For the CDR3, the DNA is TGTGCCAGCAGTCCTACCTATAGAACTAATGAAAAACTGTTTTTT. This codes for CASSPTYRTNEKLFF.

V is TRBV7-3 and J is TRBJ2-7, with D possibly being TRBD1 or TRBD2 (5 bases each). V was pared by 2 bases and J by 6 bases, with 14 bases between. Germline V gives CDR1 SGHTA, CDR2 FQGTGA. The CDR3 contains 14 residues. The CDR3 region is CASSLQPGTGEQYF. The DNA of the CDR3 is TGTGCCAGCAGCTTACAGCCAGGGACCGGCGAGCAGTACTTC.

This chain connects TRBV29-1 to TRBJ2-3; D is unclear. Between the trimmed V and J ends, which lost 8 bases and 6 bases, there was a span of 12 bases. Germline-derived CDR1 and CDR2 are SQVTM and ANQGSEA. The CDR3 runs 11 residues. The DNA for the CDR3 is TGCAGCCTGAGATGGGCCGATACGCAGTATTTT. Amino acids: CSLRWADTQYF.

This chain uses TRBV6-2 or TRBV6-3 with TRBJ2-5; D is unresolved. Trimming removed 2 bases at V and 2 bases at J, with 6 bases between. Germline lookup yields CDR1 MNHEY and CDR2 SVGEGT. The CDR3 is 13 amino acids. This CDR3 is CASSYGIQETQYF. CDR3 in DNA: TGTGCCAGCAGTTACGGGATTCAAGAGACCCAGTACTTC.

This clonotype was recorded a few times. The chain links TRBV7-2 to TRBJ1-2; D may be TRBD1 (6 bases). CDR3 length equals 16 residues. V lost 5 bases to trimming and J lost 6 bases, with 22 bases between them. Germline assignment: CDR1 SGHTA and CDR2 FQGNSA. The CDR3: CASSPRDPGGGDGYTF. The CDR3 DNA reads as TGTGCCAGCAGCCCCAGGGACCCTGGAGGGGGAGATGGCTACACCTTC.

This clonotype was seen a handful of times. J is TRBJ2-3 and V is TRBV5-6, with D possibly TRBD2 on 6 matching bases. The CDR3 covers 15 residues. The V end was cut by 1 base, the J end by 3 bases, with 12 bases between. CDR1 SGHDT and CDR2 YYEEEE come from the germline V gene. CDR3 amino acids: CASSLLSGDTDTQYF. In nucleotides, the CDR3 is TGTGCCAGCAGCTTGTTGTCGGGGGATACAGATACGCAGTATTTT.

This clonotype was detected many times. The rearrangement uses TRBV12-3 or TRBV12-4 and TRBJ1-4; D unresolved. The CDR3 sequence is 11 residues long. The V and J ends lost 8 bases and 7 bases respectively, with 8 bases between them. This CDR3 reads CASGRSEKLFF. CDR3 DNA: TGTGCCAGCGGCCGAAGTGAAAAACTGTTTTTT.

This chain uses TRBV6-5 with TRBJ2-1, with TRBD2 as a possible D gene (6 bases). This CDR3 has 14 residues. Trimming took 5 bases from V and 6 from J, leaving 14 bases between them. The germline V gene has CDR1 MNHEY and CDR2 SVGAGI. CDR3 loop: CASSVLRDSNEQFF. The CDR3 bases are TGTGCCAGCAGTGTCCTACGGGACTCCAATGAGCAGTTCTTC.